The 21 T cell receptor beta chains in this list originate from one sample, sequenced in a study of blood T cell repertoires in COVID-19 (dated by TCRdb to the early 2020s). The protocol used for the library was the immunoSEQ multiplex PCR assay. As stored in TCRdb, this immuneACCESS dataset retains in-frame rearrangements with V and J assigned. A fraction of the clones does not appear; measured against another copy, unresolved V genes explain less than half of the discrepancy, and the remainder lacks a known reason. For this sample the table gives over 70,000 clones, of which approximately 89% were detected only once. The top ten constitute 5.1% of the sample. The material sequenced was peripheral blood. The receptors stem from a man aged 80 or over with acute or convalescent COVID-19.

The J gene is TRBJ1-2, the V gene TRBV25-1; 7 nucleotides align to TRBD1. Looked up from germline, CDR1 is MGHDK and CDR2 is SYGVNS. There are 18 residues in the CDR3. V trimming: 2 bases; J trimming: 1 base; junction bases outside the gene matches: 13. CDR3 in amino acids: CASSERAGQGGLNYGYTF. CDR3 bases: TGTGCCAGCAGTGAACGCGCGGGGCAGGGGGGCCTTAACTATGGCTACACCTTC.

This chain joins TRBV14 and TRBJ1-1; the D gene is possibly TRBD1 (6 bases). The CDR3 has 14 amino acids. The V gene's germline CDR1 is SGHDN and CDR2 FVKESK. The V end lost 6 bases, the J end lost 4 bases, and 15 bases lay between the germline ends. The CDR3 DNA is TGTGCCAGCAGATCTCAGGGGTCTAGCACTGAAGCTTTCTTT. Its protein product is CASRSQGSSTEAFF.

The J gene is TRBJ2-7, the V gene TRBV21-1; no check of the table's D call, TRBD2, against the DNA was made. TRBV21-1 is shown as a pseudogene. The length of the CDR3 is 16 residues. This CDR3 is CASSKGAEGMTYEQYF. CDR3 nucleotides: TGTGCCAGCAGCAAAGGGGCGGAGGGAATGACCTACGAGCAGTACTTC.

The V gene is TRBV6-5, the J gene TRBJ1-6, with D unresolved. Germline V gene data show CDR1 as MNHEY and CDR2 as SVGAGI. Trimming stripped 2 bases from V and 2 bases from J, with 10 bases between. There are 16 residues in the CDR3. CDR3 protein: CASSYTLEAYNSPLHF. CDR3 coding DNA: TGTGCCAGCAGTTACACGTTGGAGGCCTATAATTCACCCCTCCACTTT.

This rearrangement joins TRBV7-2 to TRBJ2-3, with TRBD1 matching 9 bases. Germline trimming cut 3 bases from V and 5 bases from J; bases unmatched to any gene: 15. CDR3 length: 18 amino acids. Germline assignment: CDR1 SGHTA and CDR2 FQGNSA. The CDR3 nucleotides read TGTGCCAGCAGCTTCTTATTTGGTAGGGGACAGGGAAGAGATACGCAGTATTTT. Amino acid sequence: CASSFLFGRGQGRDTQYF.

The CDR3 nucleotides are TGTGCCAGCAGCTTAGAAGAGAAAACCGGGGAGCTGTTTTTT. It yields the protein CASSLEEKTGELFF. The chain combines TRBV7-2 with TRBJ2-2; D call uncertain. The germline V gene has CDR1 SGHTA and CDR2 FQGNSA. The CDR3 contains 14 residues. V dropped 1 base and J dropped 5 bases, with 8 bases sitting between them.

The rearrangement joins TRBV2 to TRBJ1-1; tentative D call: TRBD1 (6 bases). The CDR3 loop spans 13 amino acids. Germline CDR1 and CDR2: SNHLY and FYNNEI. V lost 7 bases to trimming and J lost 1 base, with 10 bases between them. The CDR3 loop reads CASNRDQNTEAFF. The DNA for the CDR3 is TGTGCCAGCAACAGGGACCAGAACACTGAAGCTTTCTTT. Based on the CDR3 plus reference TRBV2 and TRBJ1-1, the full variable domain is EPEVTQTPSHQVTQMGQEVILRCVPISNHLYFYWYRQILGQKVEFLVSFYNNEISEKSEIFDDQFSVERPDGSNFTLKIRSTKLEDSAMYFCASNRDQNTEAFFGQGTRLTVV.

The V gene is TRBV6-2 or TRBV6-3, the J gene TRBJ2-2, with 11 nucleotides matching TRBD2. CDR1 and CDR2 (germline): MNHEY, SVGEGT. Trimming removed 5 bases from V and 2 bases from J; junction bases left unmatched: 1. The CDR3 length is 15 residues. The CDR3 DNA reads as TGTGCCAGCAGTCTAGCGGGGGGCAACACCGGGGAGCTGTTTTTT. It is translated as CASSLAGGNTGELFF.

The V call is TRBV27, the J call TRBJ2-1; 7 positions agree with TRBD1. The germline CDR1 and CDR2 sequences are MNHEY and SMNVEV (reference sequence). The CDR3 covers 17 residues. Trimming took 3 bases from V and 1 from J; bases not matched to a gene: 9. Here the CDR3 reads CASSLGAGGYSYNEQFF. DNA for the CDR3: TGTGCCAGCAGTTTGGGTGCAGGGGGATATTCCTACAATGAGCAGTTCTTC.

The rearrangement joins TRBV7-3 to TRBJ2-3, with 7 bases that match TRBD1. The germline V gene has CDR1 SGHTA and CDR2 FQGTGA. V trimming: 5 bases; J trimming: 6 bases; junction bases outside the gene matches: 5. This CDR3 contains 13 residues. The CDR3 protein is CASSPQGFDTQYF. The DNA of the CDR3 is TGTGCCAGCAGCCCACAGGGGTTTGATACGCAGTATTTT. The full variable domain, in which reference TRBV7-3 and TRBJ2-3 provide the parts outside the CDR3, is GAGVSQTPSNKVTEKGKYVELRCDPISGHTALYWYRQSLGQGPEFLIYFQGTGAADDSGLPNDRFFAVRPEGSVSTLKIQRTERGDSAVYLCASSPQGFDTQYFGPGTRLTVL.

This sequence joins TRBV10-1 and TRBJ2-2; 11 bases align to TRBD1. The CDR3 covers 17 residues. Losses at the gene ends were 4 bases for V and 4 bases for J; bases not matched to a gene: 8. Germline loops: CDR1 WNHNN, CDR2 SYGVQD (reference sequence). CDR3 loop: CASSGPGTGGGTGELFF. The CDR3 coding sequence is TGCGCCAGCAGTGGACCAGGGACAGGGGGAGGCACCGGGGAGCTGTTTTTT.

This chain uses TRBV5-6 with TRBJ2-5, with 8 bases fitting TRBD1. J was trimmed by 3 bases and V by 4 bases; bases with no gene match: 8. This CDR3 contains 15 residues. Germline V gene lookup returns CDR1 SGHDT and CDR2 YYEEEE. Written as DNA, the CDR3 is TGTGCCAGCAGCGCACAGGGGGAAGGGGAAGAGACCCAGTACTTC. Translating it yields CASSAQGEGEETQYF.

V is TRBV5-1 and J is TRBJ2-3; 13 bases are a match to TRBD2. J was trimmed by 5 bases and V by 3 bases; bases with no gene match: 6. Germline V lookup: CDR1 SGHRS, CDR2 YFSETQ. The CDR3 is 16 residues long. CDR3 in amino acids: CASSSYTSGRGDTQYF. The CDR3 region has the DNA TGCGCCAGCAGCTCATATACTAGCGGGAGGGGAGATACGCAGTATTTT.

The rearrangement links TRBV27 to TRBJ1-3; the D gene is possibly TRBD1 (5 bases). Trimming cost V 6 bases and J 1 base, with 10 bases left between them. Germline V gives CDR1 MNHEY, CDR2 SMNVEV (reference sequence). The CDR3 runs to 14 residues. The CDR3 loop is CASRPTGSGNTIYF. DNA of the CDR3: TGTGCCAGCAGGCCCACAGGATCTGGAAACACCATATATTTT.

The chain links TRBV27 to TRBJ2-1; TRBD2 matches 10 bases. This CDR3 comprises 15 residues. Germline V gene data show CDR1 as MNHEY and CDR2 as SMNVEV (reference sequence). V lost 4 bases and J lost 4; bases outside the gene matches: 4. The CDR3 here is CASSSLAGEYNEQFF. CDR3 bases: TGTGCCAGCAGTTCTCTAGCGGGAGAGTACAATGAGCAGTTCTTC.

In this sample, this clone turned up a few times. The rearrangement links TRBV4-1 to TRBJ2-7; TRBD2 matches 8 bases. The V segment lost 4 bases and the J segment 3 bases; nucleotides outside the gene matches: 5. Germline V gene lookup returns CDR1 MGHRA and CDR2 YSYEKL. This CDR3 is built from 14 residues. Written as DNA, the CDR3 is TGCGCCAGCAGCCGTCCGGGACTAGACTACGAGCAGTACTTC. Residues: CASSRPGLDYEQYF.

This clone is judged medium-sized. This chain connects TRBV6-2 or TRBV6-3 to TRBJ2-3; D remains unclear. V shed 2 bases and J shed 10 bases, with 10 bases lying between them. CDR3 size: 12 residues. Germline V gene data show CDR1 as MNHEY and CDR2 as SVGEGT. Written as DNA, the CDR3 is TGTGCCAGCAGTTACGCCCTTTGGCCGCAGTATTTT. This gives the protein CASSYALWPQYF.

This clone appeared once. V usage is TRBV11-2 and J usage is TRBJ2-1; the match to TRBD2 covers 12 bases. V lost 0 bases to trimming and J lost 1 base; unmatched junction nucleotides: 1. Germline V lookup: CDR1 SGHAT, CDR2 FQNNGV. This CDR3 spans 17 amino acids. Here the CDR3 DNA reads TGTGCCAGCAGCTTAGACCTAGCGGGAGGGTCCTACAATGAGCAGTTCTTC. Protein product: CASSLDLAGGSYNEQFF.

This clone was seen a handful of times. The chain combines TRBV6-5 with TRBJ2-7, with 10 positions matching TRBD2. Losses at the gene ends were 10 bases for V and 0 bases for J; bases not matched to a gene: 6. The CDR3 contains 14 residues. The germline V gene has CDR1 MNHEY and CDR2 SVGAGI. Here the CDR3 DNA reads TGTGCCACTTCTAGCGGGGGAAGCTCCTACGAGCAGTACTTC. Translating gives CATSSGGSSYEQYF.

V is TRBV7-8 and J is TRBJ1-1; a possible D gene is TRBD1 (6 bases). This CDR3 has 14 residues. Trimming cost V 4 bases and J 5 bases, with 14 bases left between them. CDR1 is SGHVS and CDR2 is FQNEAQ in the germline V gene. In nucleotides, the CDR3 is TGTGCCAGCAGCTGGGAGGGGGGGTTGACTGAAGCTTTCTTT. Residues: CASSWEGGLTEAFF.

V gene TRBV6-2 or TRBV6-3 combines with J gene TRBJ2-1, with 13 positions matching TRBD2. In germline, CDR1 is MNHEY, CDR2 SVGEGT. The ends lost 2 bases at V and 8 bases at J; junction bases unmatched: 12. The CDR3 length is 18 residues. The CDR3 DNA is TGTGCCAGCAGTTACCCCGGACTAGCGGGAGAAGATCCCCATGAGCAGTTCTTC. Translation gives CASSYPGLAGEDPHEQFF.